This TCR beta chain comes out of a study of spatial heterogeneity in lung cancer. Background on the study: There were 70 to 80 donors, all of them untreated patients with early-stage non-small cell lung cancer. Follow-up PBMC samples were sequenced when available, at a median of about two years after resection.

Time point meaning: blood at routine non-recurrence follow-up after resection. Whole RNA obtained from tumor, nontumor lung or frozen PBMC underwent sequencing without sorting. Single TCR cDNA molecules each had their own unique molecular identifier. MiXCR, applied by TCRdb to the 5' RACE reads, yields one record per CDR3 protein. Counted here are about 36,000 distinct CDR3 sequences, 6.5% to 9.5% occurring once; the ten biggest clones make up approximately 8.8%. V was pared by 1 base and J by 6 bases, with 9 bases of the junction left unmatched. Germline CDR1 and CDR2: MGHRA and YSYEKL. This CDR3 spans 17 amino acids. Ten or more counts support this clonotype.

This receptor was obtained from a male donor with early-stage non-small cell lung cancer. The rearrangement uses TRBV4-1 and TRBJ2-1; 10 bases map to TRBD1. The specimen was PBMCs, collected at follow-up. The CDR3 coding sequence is TGCGCCAGCAGCCAAGGGACAGGGGGGTCTAGCGTCAATGAGCAGTTCTTC. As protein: CASSQGTGGSSVNEQFF.